This record looks at one T cell receptor (beta chain) sequence and its context. The data were obtained in a study of blood T cell repertoires in COVID-19. V was trimmed by 5 bases and J by 0 bases, leaving 10 bases between them. The length of the CDR3 is 14 residues. Germline CDR1 is SEHNR and CDR2 is FQNEAQ (reference sequence). Produced via immunoSEQ multiplex PCR; TCRdb's table is partial and in-frame only. The data hold under 200,000 clones, with around 82% observed a single time. Sequencing used PBMCs or T cells enriched from blood (not recorded which). The J gene is TRBJ1-2, the V gene TRBV7-9, with D tentatively TRBD1 (5 bases). The source of this sequence is a woman in her sixties with acute COVID-19. The CDR3 reads CASSLPGANYGYTF. The CDR3 nucleotides are TGTGCCAGCAGCCTACCGGGGGCTAACTATGGCTACACCTTC.